A selection of T cell receptor beta chains follows, all from one sample in a study of blood T cell repertoires in COVID-19. Generated by immunoSEQ multiplex PCR, the TCRdb table keeps only in-frame clones and is missing some. The data contain about 150,000 clones, 88% of them singletons. Sequenced input: peripheral blood. Receptor source: a human donor with COVID-19, enrolled during active disease. The donor label of this sample is uncertain. CDR3s include the opening cysteine and the closing phenylalanine or tryptophan. A D gene is named only where the DNA matches it firmly. Clone size is shown for a subset of rows, as once, few, many or a class of expanded clone.

j_gene,v_gene,abundance,d_gene,len,CDR3aa,CDR3nt
TRBJ1-4,TRBV5-6,-,-,14,CASSLGGLQEKLFF,TGTGCCAGCAGCTTGGGTGGACTCCAAGAAAAACTGTTTTTT
TRBJ1-5,TRBV2,-,-,17,CASSDLGGTAAGQPQHF,TGTGCCAGCAGTGATCTCGGGGGGACGGCGGCCGGCCAGCCCCAGCATTTT
TRBJ2-1,TRBV11-3,few,TRBD2,15,CASSAAGGSYNEQFF,TGTGCCAGCAGCGCTGCGGGGGGCTCCTACAATGAGCAGTTCTTC
TRBJ1-2,TRBV19,-,TRBD1,17,CASSIDRETGGDYGYTF,TGTGCCAGTAGTATAGATCGGGAGACAGGGGGAGACTATGGCTACACCTTC
TRBJ2-7,TRBV13,-,TRBD2,16,CASSLGLAGILYEQYF,TGTGCCAGCAGCTTAGGCCTAGCGGGGATACTCTACGAGCAGTACTTC
TRBJ2-7,TRBV7-9,-,TRBD2,17,CASSRGLAGEGHYEQYF,TGTGCCAGCAGCCGGGGACTAGCGGGAGAGGGTCACTACGAGCAGTACTTC
TRBJ1-2,TRBV24-1,-,-,13,CATSFGTFYGYTF,TGTGCCACCAGCTTCGGGACATTTTATGGCTACACCTTC
TRBJ2-3,TRBV25-1,-,TRBD2,14,CASGTSGSTDTQYF,TGTGCCAGCGGGACTAGCGGTAGCACAGATACGCAGTATTTT
TRBJ2-7,TRBV7-9,-,TRBD1,15,CASSPKGGLDYEQYF,TGTGCCAGCAGCCCCAAAGGGGGCCTTGACTACGAGCAGTACTTC
TRBJ2-1,TRBV2,-,-,13,CASSVVHVGSQFF,TGTGCCAGCAGTGTTGTACACGTGGGGAGCCAGTTCTTC
TRBJ1-5,TRBV19,many,-,14,CASSPGLGNQPQHF,TGTGCCAGTAGTCCGGGATTGGGCAATCAGCCCCAGCATTTT
TRBJ2-7,TRBV7-8,-,TRBD2,14,CASSLVRESYEQYF,TGTGCCAGCAGCTTAGTGCGGGAGTCCTACGAGCAGTACTTC
TRBJ1-1,TRBV3-1/TRBV3-2,-,TRBD1,14,CASSKGQGDAEAFF,TGTGCCAGCAGTAAGGGACAGGGGGACGCTGAAGCTTTCTTT
TRBJ2-2,TRBV25-1,-,-,15,CASSGRDFYTGELFF,TGTGCCAGCAGTGGGAGGGACTTCTACACCGGGGAGCTGTTTTTT
TRBJ2-2,TRBV6-1,-,-,14,CASSEGAHTGELFF,TGTGCCAGCAGTGAAGGGGCCCACACCGGGGAGCTGTTTTTT
TRBJ1-2,TRBV19,-,TRBD1,16,CASRNLGQGAGYGYTF,TGTGCCAGTAGGAACCTGGGACAGGGGGCCGGCTATGGCTACACCTTC
TRBJ2-3,TRBV11-3,-,-,13,CASSLERRDTQYF,TGTGCCAGCAGCTTAGAACGGAGGGATACGCAGTATTTT
TRBJ2-1,TRBV27,-,-,15,CASSKTPGSGDEQFF,TGTGCCAGCAGCAAAACCCCTGGATCAGGGGATGAGCAGTTCTTC
TRBJ1-1,TRBV2,-,-,13,CASTVEVNTEAFF,TGTGCCAGCACCGTCGAGGTGAACACTGAAGCTTTCTTT
TRBJ1-4,TRBV6-6,-,-,14,CASRIQGIDEKLFF,TGTGCCAGCAGAATACAGGGCATTGATGAAAAACTGTTTTTT
TRBJ1-2,TRBV18,-,TRBD1,14,CASSPGTGGGGYTF,TGTGCCAGCTCACCAGGGACAGGGGGAGGCGGCTACACCTTC
TRBJ2-1,TRBV19,-,TRBD2,13,CASRPSGGHEQFF,TGTGCCAGTAGACCTAGCGGGGGCCATGAGCAGTTCTTC
TRBJ1-6,TRBV10-3,-,-,13,CAIRTAPNSPLHF,TGTGCCATCAGGACAGCTCCTAATTCACCCCTCCACTTT
TRBJ2-5,TRBV5-4,many,TRBD2,15,CASSFQAGGQETQYF,TGTGCCAGCAGCTTCCAAGCGGGGGGGCAAGAGACCCAGTACTTC
TRBJ2-7,TRBV10-1,few,TRBD2,14,CASSGPGGPQEQYF,TGCGCCAGCAGTGGGCCGGGAGGACCTCAGGAGCAGTACTTC
TRBJ1-5,TRBV24-1,-,TRBD1,15,CATSETGGENQPQHF,TGTGCCACCAGTGAGACAGGGGGGGAGAATCAGCCCCAGCATTTT
TRBJ1-1,TRBV11-1,-,TRBD1,14,CASSSGDRNTEAFF,TGTGCCAGCAGCTCCGGGGACAGGAACACTGAAGCTTTCTTT
TRBJ2-6,TRBV7-9,-,-,15,CASSLRGSGANVLTF,TGTGCCAGCAGCTTACGCGGTTCTGGGGCCAACGTCCTGACTTTC
TRBJ2-2,TRBV15,-,TRBD2,16,CATSRRTSGDFRELFF,TGTGCCACCAGCAGGAGGACTAGCGGGGACTTCCGGGAGCTGTTTTTT
TRBJ2-3,TRBV2,-,-,13,CASKGSRTDTQYF,TGTGCCAGCAAGGGGTCTCGCACAGATACGCAGTATTTT
TRBJ2-2,TRBV18,-,TRBD1,17,CASSLQTGGVRTGELFF,TGTGCCAGCTCACTACAGACAGGGGGCGTTCGCACCGGGGAGCTGTTTTTT
TRBJ2-2,TRBV6-1,-,-,16,CASSGLGGRATGELFF,TGTGCCAGCAGTGGATTGGGTGGCAGGGCGACCGGGGAGCTGTTTTTT
TRBJ1-4,TRBV11-2,-,TRBD1,16,CASSLSPDRSNEKLFF,TGTGCCAGCAGCTTAAGTCCGGACAGGTCGAATGAAAAACTGTTTTTT